These 7 T cell receptor beta chains were all obtained from the same sample, sequenced in a study of blood T cell repertoires in COVID-19. The table came from immunoSEQ multiplex PCR; TCRdb's copy has only in-frame clones and leaves some out. The sample has fewer than 25,000 clones, about 86% seen once. The source material was peripheral blood. All receptors come from a man aged 65 to 85 with acute or convalescent COVID-19.

The genes are TRBV3-1 (or the pseudogene TRBV3-2) and TRBJ1-2, with 8 positions matching TRBD1. Germline V lookup: CDR1 LGHDT, CDR2 YNNKEL (reference sequence). The CDR3 loop spans 15 amino acids. V trimming: 3 bases; J trimming: 6 bases; junction bases outside the gene matches: 9. The DNA of the CDR3 is TGTGCCAGCAGCCACCCCGGACAGGGTAGCGATGGCTACACCTTC. It specifies CASSHPGQGSDGYTF.

The chain couples TRBV5-4 to TRBJ2-2, with 7 bases fitting TRBD2. The CDR3 has 15 residues. The V and J ends lost 0 bases and 1 base, in that order; junction bases with no gene match: 0. CDR1 is SGHNT and CDR2 is YYREEE in the germline V gene (reference sequence). CDR3 loop: CASSLGGRNTGELFF. The CDR3 region has the DNA TGTGCCAGCAGCTTGGGCGGGAGGAACACCGGGGAGCTGTTTTTT.

This chain uses TRBV7-9 with TRBJ2-3; 7 nucleotides match TRBD1. CDR3 length: 14 amino acids. Per germline, CDR1 SEHNR and CDR2 FQNEAQ (reference sequence). V lost 7 bases, J lost 6 bases, and 10 bases stayed unmatched. Here the CDR3 reads CASKPTGSEDTQYF. CDR3 bases: TGTGCCAGCAAACCGACAGGGTCGGAGGATACGCAGTATTTT.

The J gene is TRBJ1-6, the V gene TRBV6-5, with 9 bases lining up with TRBD1. Germline-derived CDR1 and CDR2 are MNHEY and SVGAGI. The CDR3 totals 15 residues. The ends lost 0 bases at V and 10 bases at J; junction bases unmatched: 4. CDR3 bases: TGTGCCAGCAGTTACTCAGGGACAGGGCGATCACCCCTCCACTTT. Its translation is CASSYSGTGRSPLHF.

The chain carries TRBV5-1 and TRBJ2-3; D gene ambiguous. Trimming removed 1 base from V and 3 bases from J, with 6 bases in between. The CDR3 is 13 amino acids. The germline V gene encodes CDR1 SGHRS and CDR2 YFSETQ. The CDR3 here is CASSLIYTDTQYF. Here the CDR3 DNA reads TGCGCCAGCAGCTTGATTTATACAGATACGCAGTATTTT.

CDR3 sequence: CASNSGLGSGNTIYF. Here the CDR3 DNA reads TGTGCCAGCAACTCCGGACTGGGCTCTGGAAACACCATATATTTT. V is TRBV6-5 and J is TRBJ1-3, with D unclear. Trimming left V 7 bases short and J 0 bases short, with 13 bases between. Germline loops: CDR1 MNHEY, CDR2 SVGAGI. The CDR3 runs 15 residues.

This clone was picked up a small number of times. This sequence joins TRBV27 and TRBJ1-2, with D tentatively TRBD1 (6 bases). The CDR3 consists of 15 residues. The V gene lost 2 bases and the J gene lost 3 bases, with 13 bases spanning the gap. In germline, CDR1 is MNHEY, CDR2 SMNVEV (reference sequence). Here the CDR3 reads CASSLAQGPYYGYTF. CDR3 DNA: TGTGCCAGCAGTTTAGCCCAGGGGCCGTACTATGGCTACACCTTC.